Below, 7 T cell receptor beta chains from the same sample are listed, as sequenced in a study of blood T cells in healthy people across ages. Using a J-beta primer mix together with a sample-barcoded 5' primer, a second PCR was run for roughly 6 to 11 cycles. TCRdb independently ran MiXCR on the 5' RACE reads; one entry per CDR3 protein. The sample shows some 1.4 million distinct CDR3 sequences, approximately 42% of them seen only once. Source material: blood. The source of these receptors is a woman aged 18-35 years in good health.

CDR3 residues: CASSLTGSTNYGYTF. The DNA for the CDR3 is TGTGCCAGCAGCTTAACCGGCAGCACTAACTATGGCTACACCTTC. The rearrangement uses TRBV7-3 and TRBJ1-2; D is unresolved. CDR3 length: 15 amino acids. V was clipped by 0 bases and J by 0 bases, with 8 bases between them. Germline loops: CDR1 SGHTA, CDR2 FQGTGA. Filled out from reference TRBV7-3 and TRBJ1-2, the complete variable domain reads GAGVSQTPSNKVTEKGKYVELRCDPISGHTALYWYRQSLGQGPEFLIYFQGTGAADDSGLPNDRFFAVRPEGSVSTLKIQRTERGDSAVYLCASSLTGSTNYGYTFGSGTRLTVV.

The chain carries TRBV27 and TRBJ2-1; 11 bases are shared with TRBD2. Per germline, CDR1 MNHEY and CDR2 SMNVEV (reference sequence). This CDR3 comprises 15 residues. V was pared by 6 bases and J by 7 bases, with 8 bases of the junction left unmatched. CDR3 DNA: TGTGCCAGCAGCCCCACTAGCGGGGGTAAAAATGAGCAGTTCTTC. Its protein is CASSPTSGGKNEQFF.

This clonotype occurred a few times. The J gene is TRBJ2-7, the V gene TRBV5-6; 7 nucleotides line up with TRBD1. V was pared by 0 bases and J by 4 bases, with 10 bases of the junction left unmatched. CDR3 length: 16 residues. The V gene's germline CDR1 is SGHDT and CDR2 YYEEEE. The CDR3 DNA sequence: TGTGCCAGCAGCTTGGTTATTCGGGACAGCCAATACGAGCAGTACTTC. It is translated as CASSLVIRDSQYEQYF.

V gene TRBV7-8 combines with J gene TRBJ2-5, with D perhaps matching TRBD1 (5 bases). The germline CDR1 and CDR2 sequences are SGHVS and FQNEAQ. The V end lost 8 bases, the J end lost 4 bases, and 17 bases lay between the germline ends. The CDR3 length is 14 residues. The CDR3 nucleotides read TGTGCCAGCGGACATGACTTGCGGCTAGAGACCCAGTACTTC. Translating it yields CASGHDLRLETQYF.

The chain recombines TRBV20-1 with TRBJ2-5; TRBD2 agrees at 7 bases. Per germline, CDR1 DFQATT and CDR2 SNEGSKA (reference sequence). The CDR3 runs 14 residues. J gave up 1 base and V 6 bases, and 8 bases lay outside the gene matches. CDR3 DNA: TGCAGTGCACCCCGGGACTACCTCCAAGAGACCCAGTACTTC. This codes for CSAPRDYLQETQYF.

V usage is TRBV6-5 and J usage is TRBJ2-5; unclear D gene. Germline lookup yields CDR1 MNHEY and CDR2 SVGAGI. CDR3 length equals 13 residues. Trimming removed 2 bases from V and 1 base from J, with 5 bases in between. The CDR3 reads CASSYGPQETQYF. The CDR3 DNA follows: TGTGCCAGCAGTTACGGGCCCCAAGAGACCCAGTACTTC.

The V gene is TRBV3-1, the J gene TRBJ2-3; D is unresolved. Germline CDR1 reads LGHDT; CDR2 reads YNNKEL (reference sequence). The CDR3 length is 11 residues. V was trimmed by 3 bases and J by 7 bases, leaving 5 bases between them. This chain's CDR3 is CASSHSNTQYF. The DNA of the CDR3 is TGTGCCAGCAGCCATTCCAATACGCAGTATTTT.